The 18 T cell receptor beta chains reported below all come from one sample, sequenced in a study of blood T cell repertoires in COVID-19. This table comes from immunoSEQ multiplex PCR, and its TCRdb copy is limited to in-frame clones, with some not included. The sample yields some 97,000 clones, 90% seen once. The sequenced sample consisted of peripheral blood. The receptors come from a man aged 55 to 70 with acute or convalescent COVID-19.

CDR3 sequence reads: CASSQGQGRGGYTF. The CDR3 bases are TGTGCCAGCAGCCAGGGACAGGGGCGAGGGGGCTACACCTTC. V gene TRBV14 combines with J gene TRBJ1-2; the match to TRBD1 covers 10 bases. The CDR3 is 14 amino acids. Germline V gives CDR1 SGHDN, CDR2 FVKESK. The V segment lost 3 bases and the J segment 8 bases; nucleotides outside the gene matches: 6.

The V gene is TRBV2, the J gene TRBJ1-6, with D possibly matching TRBD1 (6 bases). In germline, CDR1 is SNHLY, CDR2 FYNNEI. This CDR3 is 16 amino acids long. Deletions cut 6 bases from V and 0 bases from J, with 12 bases between. This chain's CDR3 is CASRTGSSSYNSPLHF. CDR3 DNA sequence: TGTGCCAGCAGGACAGGCAGCAGCTCCTATAATTCACCCCTCCACTTT.

CDR3: CASSIPGGSNTGELFF. The CDR3 nucleotides are TGTGCCAGTAGTATACCGGGAGGCAGTAACACCGGGGAGCTGTTTTTT. This sequence joins TRBV19 and TRBJ2-2, with TRBD2 identical over 7 bases. V shed 2 bases and J 2 bases; nucleotides not matched to a gene: 5. This CDR3 contains 16 residues. Germline V gene lookup returns CDR1 LNHDA and CDR2 SQIVND (reference sequence).

The table lists this clone with a count of one. The chain is built from TRBV5-4 and TRBJ1-4; perhaps TRBD1 as D (5 bases). In germline, CDR1 is SGHNT, CDR2 YYREEE (reference sequence). The ends were cut back, 3 bases at V and 8 bases at J, with 14 bases in the middle. The CDR3 extends over 14 amino acids. CDR3 nucleotide sequence: TGTGCCAGCAGCTCTGTGGGGGGAGAGGAAAAACTGTTTTTT. It codes for CASSSVGGEEKLFF.

The CDR3 DNA follows: TGTGCCAGCAGCTTGAGGTCGACAGGGGGGCCCGGCTACACCTTC. Translation gives CASSLRSTGGPGYTF. The chain employs TRBV5-6 and TRBJ1-2; 9 bases map to TRBD1. The CDR3 loop spans 15 amino acids. V lost 1 base, J lost 8 bases, and 9 bases stayed unmatched. The germline V gene encodes CDR1 SGHDT and CDR2 YYEEEE.

The CDR3, as DNA: TGTGCCTGGAGTGCCCAGGGTTGGCGGTTCTTC. This sequence encodes CAWSAQGWRFF. The chain combines TRBV30 with TRBJ2-1; a weak D match, TRBD1 (5 bases). V was trimmed by 1 base and J by 15 bases, leaving 13 bases between them. This CDR3 region has 11 residues. Germline V lookup: CDR1 GTSNPN, CDR2 SVGIG (reference sequence).

The chain carries TRBV19 and TRBJ1-2, with 9 bases matching TRBD1. This CDR3 comprises 15 residues. The V segment lost 4 bases and the J segment 2 bases; nucleotides outside the gene matches: 5. Germline loops: CDR1 LNHDA, CDR2 SQIVND (reference sequence). In nucleotides, the CDR3 is TGTGCCAGTAGTACCGGACAGGGGATAAACTATGGCTACACCTTC. This encodes CASSTGQGINYGYTF. Variable domain in full (rest from reference TRBV19 and TRBJ1-2): DGGITQSPKYLFRKEGQNVTLSCEQNLNHDAMYWYRQDPGQGLRLIYYSQIVNDFQKGDIAEGYSVSREKKESFPLTVTSAQKNPTAFYLCASSTGQGINYGYTFGSGTRLTVV.

This clone showed up just once. The chain recombines TRBV2 with TRBJ1-1, with D tentatively TRBD1 (5 bases). The CDR3 is made up of 14 amino acids. Germline V lookup: CDR1 SNHLY, CDR2 FYNNEI. V lost 8 bases to trimming and J lost 0 bases, with 13 bases between them. The CDR3: CASCREMMNTEAFF. Written as DNA, the CDR3 is TGTGCCAGCTGCAGGGAAATGATGAACACTGAAGCTTTCTTT.

The rearrangement uses TRBV15 and TRBJ1-4, with D possibly matching TRBD1 (5 bases). This CDR3 region has 14 residues. V lost 5 bases and J 5 bases, leaving 12 bases between the germline ends. CDR1 and CDR2 from the germline V gene are LNHNV and YYDKDF (reference sequence). This CDR3 is CATSHRTLNEKLFF. In nucleotides, the CDR3 is TGTGCCACCAGCCACAGGACCCTGAATGAAAAACTGTTTTTT.

The CDR3 DNA reads TGTGCCAGCAGTCTACAGGGGGTAAATAATGAAAAACTGTTTTTT. Amino acid sequence: CASSLQGVNNEKLFF. The chain links TRBV2 to TRBJ1-4; 8 nucleotides agree with TRBD1. CDR3 length equals 15 residues. Trimming removed 5 bases from V and 4 bases from J; junction bases left unmatched: 6. Germline CDR1 SNHLY, CDR2 FYNNEI.

V is TRBV2 and J is TRBJ1-5; 7 nucleotides line up with TRBD1. CDR3 length: 14 amino acids. The V gene's germline CDR1 is SNHLY and CDR2 FYNNEI. Unmatched junction bases numbered 7, after V lost 8 bases and J lost 3 bases. The CDR3 coding sequence is TGTGCCAGCGGACAGGACAGGAACAATCAGCCCCAGCATTTT. Translated: CASGQDRNNQPQHF.

V is TRBV15 and J is TRBJ1-3; D is perhaps TRBD1 (6 bases). Between the trimmed V and J ends, which lost 0 bases and 2 bases, there was a span of 8 bases. The CDR3 runs to 15 residues. CDR1 and CDR2 from the germline V gene are LNHNV and YYDKDF (reference sequence). The CDR3 nucleotides are TGTGCCACCAGCAGAGATTGGGGGCCTGGAAACACCATATATTTT. Encoded protein: CATSRDWGPGNTIYF.

CDR3 coding DNA: TGTGCCAGCAGCTCCGGCGGGGGGGCCTACAATGAGCAGTTCTTC. Translation: CASSSGGGAYNEQFF. This rearrangement joins TRBV7-9 to TRBJ2-1, with 9 bases fitting TRBD2. This CDR3 contains 15 residues. Per the germline V gene, CDR1 is SEHNR and CDR2 is FQNEAQ (reference sequence). The V gene end was trimmed by 4 bases and the J gene end by 2 bases; junction bases not matched to a gene: 3.

The gene calls are TRBV18 and TRBJ2-7; 11 bases align to TRBD1. In germline, CDR1 is KGHSH, CDR2 LQKENI. V shed 6 bases, J shed 2 bases, and the junction held 6 bases outside the gene matches. The CDR3 is 15 amino acids. The CDR3 sequence is CASSPLGQGAYEQYF. The CDR3 region has the DNA TGTGCCAGCTCCCCTCTGGGACAGGGGGCCTACGAGCAGTACTTC.

V usage is TRBV6-5 and J usage is TRBJ2-7; 7 bases match TRBD1. V gave up 7 bases and J gave up 3 bases; unmatched junction bases: 9. The CDR3 has 14 amino acids. CDR1 is MNHEY and CDR2 is SVGAGI in the germline V gene. Here the CDR3 reads CASTLGGLDYEQYF. The CDR3 DNA is TGTGCCAGCACTTTAGGGGGCTTGGACTACGAGCAGTACTTC.

This chain connects TRBV7-2 to TRBJ2-1, with no clear D. Trimming removed 1 base from V and 2 bases from J, with 3 bases in between. Germline V gene data show CDR1 as SGHTA and CDR2 as FQGNSA. The CDR3 runs to 13 residues. The CDR3 region has the DNA TGTGCCAGCAGCTTAGAGCCCTACAATGAGCAGTTCTTC. Protein product: CASSLEPYNEQFF. The variable domain in full, with the rest retrieved from reference TRBV7-2 and TRBJ2-1, is GAGVSQSPSNKVTEKGKDVELRCDPISGHTALYWYRQSLGQGLEFLIYFQGNSAPDKSGLPSDRFSAERTGGSVSTLTIQRTQQEDSAVYLCASSLEPYNEQFFGPGTRLTVL.

V usage is TRBV7-2 and J usage is TRBJ1-2; 8 positions match TRBD1. Trimming removed 6 bases from V and 4 bases from J; junction bases left unmatched: 7. This CDR3 is 14 amino acids long. Looked up from germline, CDR1 is SGHTA and CDR2 is FQGNSA. CDR3 DNA: TGTGCCAGCAGTCTCGACAGGGGAAGCTATGGCTACACCTTC. Translation: CASSLDRGSYGYTF.

Remarks on this clone: The germline gene is not matched at one end of the junction; a read error may be the cause. The CDR3 reads CAISGTGNFQAF. The CDR3 DNA follows: TGTGCCATCAGTGGGACAGGGAACTTCCAGGCTTTC. The chain has TRBV10-3 and TRBJ2-6; 8 bases map to TRBD1. The CDR3 runs 12 residues. The V gene's germline CDR1 is ENHRY and CDR2 SYGVKD.